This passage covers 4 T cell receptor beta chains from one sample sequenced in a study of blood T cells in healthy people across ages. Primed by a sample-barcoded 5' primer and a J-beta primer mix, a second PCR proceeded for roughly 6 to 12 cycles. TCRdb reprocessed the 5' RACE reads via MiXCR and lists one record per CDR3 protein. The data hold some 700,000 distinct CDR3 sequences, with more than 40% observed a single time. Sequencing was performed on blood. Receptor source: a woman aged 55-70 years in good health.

CDR3: CASKTGTLSSYEQYF. The CDR3 coding sequence is TGTGCCAGCAAGACCGGGACTTTAAGCTCCTACGAGCAGTACTTC. This rearrangement joins TRBV6-2 or TRBV6-3 to TRBJ2-7, with a possible D match to TRBD2 (6 bases). Germline-derived CDR1 and CDR2 are MNHEY and SVGEGT. Deletions cut 7 bases from V and 0 bases from J, with 16 bases between. The CDR3 totals 15 residues.

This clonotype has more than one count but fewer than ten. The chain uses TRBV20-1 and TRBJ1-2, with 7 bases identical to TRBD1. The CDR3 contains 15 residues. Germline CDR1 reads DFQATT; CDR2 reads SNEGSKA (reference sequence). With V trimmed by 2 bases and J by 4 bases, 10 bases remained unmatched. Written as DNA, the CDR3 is TGCAGTGCTAGATCCCGGGGAGGGGGCAGCTATGGCTACACCTTC. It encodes CSARSRGGGSYGYTF.

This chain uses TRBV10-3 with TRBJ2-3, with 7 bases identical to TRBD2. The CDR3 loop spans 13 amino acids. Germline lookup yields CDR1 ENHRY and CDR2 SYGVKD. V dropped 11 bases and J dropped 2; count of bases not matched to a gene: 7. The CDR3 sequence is CAGGGLNTDTQYF. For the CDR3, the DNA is TGTGCCGGGGGGGGACTGAACACAGATACGCAGTATTTT.

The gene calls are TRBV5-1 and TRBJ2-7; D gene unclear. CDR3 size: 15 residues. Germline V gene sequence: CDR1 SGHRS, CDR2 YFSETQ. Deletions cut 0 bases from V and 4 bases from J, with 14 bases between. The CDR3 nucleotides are TGCGCCAGCAGCTTGGCGTCCCAAGGATTTTACGAGCAGTACTTC. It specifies CASSLASQGFYEQYF. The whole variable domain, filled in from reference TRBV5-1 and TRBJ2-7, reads KAGVTQTPRYLIKTRGQQVTLSCSPISGHRSVSWYQQTPGQGLQFLFEYFSETQRNKGNFPGRFSGRQFSNSRSEMNVSTLELGDSALYLCASSLASQGFYEQYFGPGTRLTVT.